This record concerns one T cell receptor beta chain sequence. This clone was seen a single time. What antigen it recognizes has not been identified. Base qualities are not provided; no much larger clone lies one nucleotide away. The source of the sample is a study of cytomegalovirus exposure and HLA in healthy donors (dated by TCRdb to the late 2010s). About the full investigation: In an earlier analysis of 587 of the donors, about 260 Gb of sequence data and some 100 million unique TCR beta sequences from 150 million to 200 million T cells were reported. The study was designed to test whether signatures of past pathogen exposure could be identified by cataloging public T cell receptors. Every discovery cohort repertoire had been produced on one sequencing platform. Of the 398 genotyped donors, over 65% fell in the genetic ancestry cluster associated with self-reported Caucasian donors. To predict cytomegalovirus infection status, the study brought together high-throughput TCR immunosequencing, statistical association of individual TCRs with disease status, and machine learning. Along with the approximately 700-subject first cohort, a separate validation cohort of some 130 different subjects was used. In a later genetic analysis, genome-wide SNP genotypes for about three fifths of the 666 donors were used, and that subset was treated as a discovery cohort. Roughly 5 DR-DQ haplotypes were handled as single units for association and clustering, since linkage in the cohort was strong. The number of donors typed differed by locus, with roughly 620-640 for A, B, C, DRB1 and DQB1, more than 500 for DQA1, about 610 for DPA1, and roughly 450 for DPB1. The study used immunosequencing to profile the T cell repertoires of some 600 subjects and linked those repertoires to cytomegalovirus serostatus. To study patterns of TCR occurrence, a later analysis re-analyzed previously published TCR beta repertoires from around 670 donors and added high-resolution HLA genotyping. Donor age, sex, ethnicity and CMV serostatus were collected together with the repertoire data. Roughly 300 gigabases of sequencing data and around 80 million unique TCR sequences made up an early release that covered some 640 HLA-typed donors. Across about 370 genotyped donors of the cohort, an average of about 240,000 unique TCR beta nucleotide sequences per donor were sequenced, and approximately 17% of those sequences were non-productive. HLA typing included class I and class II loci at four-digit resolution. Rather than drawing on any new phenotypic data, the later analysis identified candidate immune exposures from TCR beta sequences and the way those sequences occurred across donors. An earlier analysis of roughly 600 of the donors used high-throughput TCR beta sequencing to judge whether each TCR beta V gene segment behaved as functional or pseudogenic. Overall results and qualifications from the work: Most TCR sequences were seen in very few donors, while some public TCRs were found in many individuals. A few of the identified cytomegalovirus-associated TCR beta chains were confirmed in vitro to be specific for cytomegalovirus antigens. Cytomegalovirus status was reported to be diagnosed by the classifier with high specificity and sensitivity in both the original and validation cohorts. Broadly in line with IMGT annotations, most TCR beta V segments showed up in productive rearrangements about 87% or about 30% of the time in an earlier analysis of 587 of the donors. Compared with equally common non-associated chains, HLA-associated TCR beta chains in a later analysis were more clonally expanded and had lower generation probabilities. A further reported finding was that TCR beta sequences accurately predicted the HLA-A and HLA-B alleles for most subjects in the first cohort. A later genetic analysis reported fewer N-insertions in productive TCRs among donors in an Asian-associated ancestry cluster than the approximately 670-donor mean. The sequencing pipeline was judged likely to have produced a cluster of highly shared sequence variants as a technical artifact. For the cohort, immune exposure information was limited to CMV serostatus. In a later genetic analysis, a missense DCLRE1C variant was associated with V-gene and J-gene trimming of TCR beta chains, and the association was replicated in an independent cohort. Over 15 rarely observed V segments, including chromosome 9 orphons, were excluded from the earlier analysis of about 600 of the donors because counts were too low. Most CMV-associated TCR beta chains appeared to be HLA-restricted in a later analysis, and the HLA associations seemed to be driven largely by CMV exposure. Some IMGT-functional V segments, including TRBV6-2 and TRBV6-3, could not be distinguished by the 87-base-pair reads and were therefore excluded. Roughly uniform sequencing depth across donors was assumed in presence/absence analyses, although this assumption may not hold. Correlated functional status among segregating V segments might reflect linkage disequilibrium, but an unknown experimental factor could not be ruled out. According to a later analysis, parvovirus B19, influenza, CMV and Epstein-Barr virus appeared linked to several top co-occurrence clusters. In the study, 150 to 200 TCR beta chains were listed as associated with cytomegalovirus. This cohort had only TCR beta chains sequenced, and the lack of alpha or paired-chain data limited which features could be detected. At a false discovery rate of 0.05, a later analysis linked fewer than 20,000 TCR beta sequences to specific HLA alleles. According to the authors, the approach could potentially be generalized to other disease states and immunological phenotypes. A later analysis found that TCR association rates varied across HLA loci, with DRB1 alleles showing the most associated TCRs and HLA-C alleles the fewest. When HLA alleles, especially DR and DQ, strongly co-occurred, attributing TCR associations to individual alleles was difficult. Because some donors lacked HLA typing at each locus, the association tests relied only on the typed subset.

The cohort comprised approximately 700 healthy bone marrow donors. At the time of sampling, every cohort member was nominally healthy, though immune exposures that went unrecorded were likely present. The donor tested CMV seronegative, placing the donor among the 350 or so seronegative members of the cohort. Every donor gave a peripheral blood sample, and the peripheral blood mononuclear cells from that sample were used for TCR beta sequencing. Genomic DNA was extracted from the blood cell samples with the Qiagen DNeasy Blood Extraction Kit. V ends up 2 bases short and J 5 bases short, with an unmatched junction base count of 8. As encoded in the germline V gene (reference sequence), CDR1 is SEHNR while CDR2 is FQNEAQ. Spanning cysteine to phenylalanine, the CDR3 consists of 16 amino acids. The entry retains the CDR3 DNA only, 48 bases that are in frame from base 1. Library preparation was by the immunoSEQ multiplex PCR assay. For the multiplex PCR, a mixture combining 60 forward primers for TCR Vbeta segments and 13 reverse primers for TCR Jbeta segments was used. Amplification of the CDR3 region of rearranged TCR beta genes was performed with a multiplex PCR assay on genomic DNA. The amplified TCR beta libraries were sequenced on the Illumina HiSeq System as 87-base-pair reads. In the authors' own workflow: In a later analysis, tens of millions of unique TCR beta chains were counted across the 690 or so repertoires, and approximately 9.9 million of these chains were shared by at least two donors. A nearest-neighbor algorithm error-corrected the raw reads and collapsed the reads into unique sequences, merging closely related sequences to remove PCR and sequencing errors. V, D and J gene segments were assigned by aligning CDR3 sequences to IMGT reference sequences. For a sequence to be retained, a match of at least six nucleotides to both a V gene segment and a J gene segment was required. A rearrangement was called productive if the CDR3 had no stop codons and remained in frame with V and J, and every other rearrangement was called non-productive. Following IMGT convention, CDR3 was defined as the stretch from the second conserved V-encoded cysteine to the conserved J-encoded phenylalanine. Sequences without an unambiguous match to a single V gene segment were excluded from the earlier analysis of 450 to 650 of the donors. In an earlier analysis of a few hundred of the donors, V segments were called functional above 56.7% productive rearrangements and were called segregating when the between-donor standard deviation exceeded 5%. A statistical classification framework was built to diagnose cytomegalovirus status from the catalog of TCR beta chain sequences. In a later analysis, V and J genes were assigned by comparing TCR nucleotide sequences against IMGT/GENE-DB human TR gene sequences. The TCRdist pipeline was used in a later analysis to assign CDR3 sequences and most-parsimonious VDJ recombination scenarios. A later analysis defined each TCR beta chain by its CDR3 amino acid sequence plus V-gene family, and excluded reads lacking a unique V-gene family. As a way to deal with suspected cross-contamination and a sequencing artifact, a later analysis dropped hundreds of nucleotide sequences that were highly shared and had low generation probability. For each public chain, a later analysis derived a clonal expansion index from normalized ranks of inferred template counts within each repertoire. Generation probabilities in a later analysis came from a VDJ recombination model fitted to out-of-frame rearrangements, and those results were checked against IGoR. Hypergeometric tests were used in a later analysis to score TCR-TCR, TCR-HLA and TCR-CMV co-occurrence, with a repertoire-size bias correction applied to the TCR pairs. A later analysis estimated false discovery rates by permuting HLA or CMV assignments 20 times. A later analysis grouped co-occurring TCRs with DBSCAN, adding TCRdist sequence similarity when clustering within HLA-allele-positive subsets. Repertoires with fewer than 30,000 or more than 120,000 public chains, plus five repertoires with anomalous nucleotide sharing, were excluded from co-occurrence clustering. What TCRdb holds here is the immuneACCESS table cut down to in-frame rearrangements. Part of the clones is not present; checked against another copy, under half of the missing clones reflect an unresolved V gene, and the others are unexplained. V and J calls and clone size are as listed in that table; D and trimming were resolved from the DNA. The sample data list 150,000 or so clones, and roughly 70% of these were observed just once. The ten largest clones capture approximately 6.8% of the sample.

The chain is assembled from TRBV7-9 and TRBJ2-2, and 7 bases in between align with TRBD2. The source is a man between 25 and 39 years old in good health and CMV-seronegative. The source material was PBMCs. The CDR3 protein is CASSLHGGSLTGELFF. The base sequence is TGTGCCAGCAGCTTACACGGCGGGAGTTTAACCGGGGAGCTGTTTTTT.